The rows below give T cell receptor beta chains drawn from one sample of a study of T cells in Graves' hyperthyroidism and ophthalmopathy. TCRdb re-called the multiplex PCR reads with MiXCR, one entry per CDR3 protein. The data hold hundreds of thousands of distinct CDR3 sequences, with approximately 25% observed a single time. Material for sequencing was blood. These receptors were obtained from a man in his forties or fifties with Graves' hyperthyroidism. Both conserved end residues are trimmed from each CDR3.

V	J	CDR3
TRBV5-1	TRBJ2-7	ASSSRDRGTSGFYEQY
TRBV5-1	TRBJ1-1	ASSFFRSGMNTEAF
TRBV5-5	TRBJ2-1	ASSLSPGSRRNEQF
TRBV27	TRBJ2-7	ASYSQAGGSYEQY
TRBV3-1	TRBJ2-3	ASSQVGGSPTDTQY
TRBV28	TRBJ2-7	ASGPFYEQY
TRBV20-1	TRBJ1-1	SARAMDSTMNTEAF
TRBV13	TRBJ1-4	ASSFRRHNEKLF
TRBV20-1	TRBJ2-3	SALSGRGSTDTQY
TRBV11-3	TRBJ2-7	ASSFGVGYEQY
TRBV20-1	TRBJ2-5	SASNLAPETQY
TRBV28	TRBJ2-5	ASSFPSLAGEGFGETQY
TRBV12-3/TRBV12-4	TRBJ2-1	ASKVSGSPYNEQF
TRBV28	TRBJ1-2	ASSLNGYT
TRBV12-3/TRBV12-4	TRBJ1-5	ASSLAGSNQPQH
TRBV5-1	TRBJ2-2	ASSGGLAGNTGELF
TRBV18	TRBJ2-3	ASSQRGTSDYTQY
TRBV5-1	TRBJ2-3	ASSLLLAAYTQY
TRBV2	TRBJ2-5	ASSRGLALETQY
TRBV11-2	TRBJ2-2	ASSTPGLAGTGELF
TRBV19	TRBJ1-6	ASSVPRNSPLH
TRBV28	TRBJ2-5	ASKVEQNQETQY
TRBV28	TRBJ1-6	ASSLTEAPLH
TRBV11-2	TRBJ2-3	ASSPGLRSLDTQY
TRBV5-1	TRBJ1-2	ASSLAGYGYT
TRBV20-1	TRBJ2-1	SAKLPPGATGGHEQF
TRBV10-3	TRBJ2-5	AISVDRVGETQY
TRBV20-1	TRBJ2-3	SASLIDTQY
TRBV3-1	TRBJ2-7	ASTSVNSPSEQY
TRBV9	TRBJ2-1	ASSVGGSYNEQF
TRBV6-1	TRBJ1-1	ASSEAGVTEAF
TRBV7-6	TRBJ2-7	ASSLEGTSGTTYEQY
TRBV20-1	TRBJ1-2	SARIDREDGYT
TRBV12-3/TRBV12-4	TRBJ2-1	ASSPPSVGHNEQF
TRBV7-9	TRBJ2-7	ASSLVGTSYEQY
TRBV10-2	TRBJ2-5	ASSGTSGRARLQETQY
TRBV6-1	TRBJ2-1	ASNLEGEQF
TRBV12-3/TRBV12-4	TRBJ2-3	ASRLAGGRADTQY